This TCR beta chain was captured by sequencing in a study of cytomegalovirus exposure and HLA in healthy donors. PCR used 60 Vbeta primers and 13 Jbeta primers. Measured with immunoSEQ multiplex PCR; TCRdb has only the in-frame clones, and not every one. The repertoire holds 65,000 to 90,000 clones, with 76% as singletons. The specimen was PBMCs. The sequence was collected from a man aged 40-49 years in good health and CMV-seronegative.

In nucleotides, the CDR3 is TGTGCCAGTTCGTCCTATGGCACTGAAGCTTTCTTT. Amino acid sequence: CASSSYGTEAFF. The chain employs TRBV7-2 and TRBJ1-1; D call uncertain. Germline values: CDR1 SGHTA, CDR2 FQGNSA. The CDR3 sequence is 12 residues long. V lost 9 bases and J lost 4, with 12 bases in between.